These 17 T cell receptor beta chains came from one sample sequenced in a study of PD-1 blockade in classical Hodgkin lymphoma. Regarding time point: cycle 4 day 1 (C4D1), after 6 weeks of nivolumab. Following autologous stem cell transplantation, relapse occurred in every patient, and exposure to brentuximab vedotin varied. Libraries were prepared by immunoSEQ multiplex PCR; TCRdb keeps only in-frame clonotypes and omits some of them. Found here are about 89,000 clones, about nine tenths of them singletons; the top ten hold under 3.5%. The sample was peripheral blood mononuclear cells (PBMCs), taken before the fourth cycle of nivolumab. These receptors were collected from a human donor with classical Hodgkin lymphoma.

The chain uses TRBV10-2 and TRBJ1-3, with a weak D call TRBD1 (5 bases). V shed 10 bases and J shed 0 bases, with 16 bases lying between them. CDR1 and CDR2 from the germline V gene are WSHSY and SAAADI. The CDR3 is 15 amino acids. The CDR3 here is CANNVWGYSGNTIYF. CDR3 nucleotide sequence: TGCGCCAACAACGTCTGGGGCTACTCTGGAAACACCATATATTTT.

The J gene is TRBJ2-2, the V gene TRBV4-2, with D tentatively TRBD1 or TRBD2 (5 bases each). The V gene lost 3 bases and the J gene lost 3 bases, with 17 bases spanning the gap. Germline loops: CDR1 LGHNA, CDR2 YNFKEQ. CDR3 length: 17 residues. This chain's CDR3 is CASSHPLGLADTGELFF. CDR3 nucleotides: TGTGCCAGCAGCCATCCCCTGGGGCTAGCTGACACCGGGGAGCTGTTTTTT.

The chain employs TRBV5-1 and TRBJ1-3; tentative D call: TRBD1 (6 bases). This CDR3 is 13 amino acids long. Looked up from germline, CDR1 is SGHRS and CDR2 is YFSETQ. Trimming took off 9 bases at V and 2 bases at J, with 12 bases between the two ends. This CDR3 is CAIPTGTGNTIYF. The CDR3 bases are TGCGCCATCCCAACAGGGACTGGAAACACCATATATTTT.

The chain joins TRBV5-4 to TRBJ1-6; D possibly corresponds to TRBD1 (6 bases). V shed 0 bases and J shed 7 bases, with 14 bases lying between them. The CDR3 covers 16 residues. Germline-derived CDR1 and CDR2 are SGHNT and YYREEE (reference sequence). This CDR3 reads CASSLGAGATNSPLHF. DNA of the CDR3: TGTGCCAGCAGCTTGGGGGCAGGGGCTACGAATTCACCCCTCCACTTT.

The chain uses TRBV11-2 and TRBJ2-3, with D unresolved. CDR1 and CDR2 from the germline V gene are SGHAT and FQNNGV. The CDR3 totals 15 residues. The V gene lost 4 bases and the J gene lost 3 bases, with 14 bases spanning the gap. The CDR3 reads CASSWTSAPTDTQYF. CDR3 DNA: TGTGCCAGCAGCTGGACCTCGGCCCCAACAGATACGCAGTATTTT.

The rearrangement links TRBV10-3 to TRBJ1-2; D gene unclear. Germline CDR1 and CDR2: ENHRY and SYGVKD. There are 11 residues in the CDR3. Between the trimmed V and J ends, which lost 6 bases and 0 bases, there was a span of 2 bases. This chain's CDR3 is CAIRANYGYTF. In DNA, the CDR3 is TGTGCCATCAGAGCTAACTATGGCTACACCTTC.

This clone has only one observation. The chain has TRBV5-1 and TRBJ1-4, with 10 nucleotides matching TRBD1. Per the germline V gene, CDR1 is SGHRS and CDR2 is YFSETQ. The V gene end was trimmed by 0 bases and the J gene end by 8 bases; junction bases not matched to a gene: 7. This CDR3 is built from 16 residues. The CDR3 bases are TGCGCCAGCAGCTTGGGGGGACAGGGGAGAGGAGAAAAACTGTTTTTT. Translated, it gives CASSLGGQGRGEKLFF.

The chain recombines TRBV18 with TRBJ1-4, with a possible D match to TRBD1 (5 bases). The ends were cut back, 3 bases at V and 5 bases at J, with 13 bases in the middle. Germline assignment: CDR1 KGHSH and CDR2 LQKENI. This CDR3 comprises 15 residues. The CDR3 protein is CASSPLGGANEKLFF. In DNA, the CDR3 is TGTGCCAGCTCACCCCTGGGGGGTGCGAATGAAAAACTGTTTTTT.

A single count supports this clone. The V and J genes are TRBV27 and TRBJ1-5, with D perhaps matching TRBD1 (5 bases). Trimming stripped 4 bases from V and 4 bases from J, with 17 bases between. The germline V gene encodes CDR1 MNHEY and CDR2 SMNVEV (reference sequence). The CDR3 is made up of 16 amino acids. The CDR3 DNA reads TGTGCCAGCAGTTCCCTAACCCGACAGTCTAATCAGCCCCAGCATTTT. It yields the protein CASSSLTRQSNQPQHF.

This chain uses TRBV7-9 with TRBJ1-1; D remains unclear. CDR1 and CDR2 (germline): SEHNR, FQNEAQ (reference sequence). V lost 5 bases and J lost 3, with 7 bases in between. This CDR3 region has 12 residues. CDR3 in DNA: TGTGCCAGCAGCCAGATGTACACTGAAGCTTTCTTT. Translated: CASSQMYTEAFF. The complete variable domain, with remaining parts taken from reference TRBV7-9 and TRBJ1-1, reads DTGVSQNPRHKITKRGQNVTFRCDPISEHNRLYWYRQTLGQGPEFLTYFQNEAQLEKSRLLSDRFSAERPKGSFSTLEIQRTEQGDSAMYLCASSQMYTEAFFGQGTRLTVV.

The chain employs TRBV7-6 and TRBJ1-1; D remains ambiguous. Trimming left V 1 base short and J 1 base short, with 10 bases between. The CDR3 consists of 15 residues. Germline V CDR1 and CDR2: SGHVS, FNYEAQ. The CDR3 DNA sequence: TGTGCCAGCAGCTTAGGGAGGTGGAGGAACACTGAAGCTTTCTTT. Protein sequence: CASSLGRWRNTEAFF.

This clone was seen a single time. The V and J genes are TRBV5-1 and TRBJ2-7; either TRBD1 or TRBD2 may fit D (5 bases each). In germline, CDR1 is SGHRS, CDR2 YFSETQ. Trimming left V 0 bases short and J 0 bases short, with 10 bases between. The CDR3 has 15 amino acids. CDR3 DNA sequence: TGCGCCAGCAGCTTGGTCTCAGGGACCTCCTACGAGCAGTACTTC. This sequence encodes CASSLVSGTSYEQYF. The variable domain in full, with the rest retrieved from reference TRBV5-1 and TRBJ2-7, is KAGVTQTPRYLIKTRGQQVTLSCSPISGHRSVSWYQQTPGQGLQFLFEYFSETQRNKGNFPGRFSGRQFSNSRSEMNVSTLELGDSALYLCASSLVSGTSYEQYFGPGTRLTVT.

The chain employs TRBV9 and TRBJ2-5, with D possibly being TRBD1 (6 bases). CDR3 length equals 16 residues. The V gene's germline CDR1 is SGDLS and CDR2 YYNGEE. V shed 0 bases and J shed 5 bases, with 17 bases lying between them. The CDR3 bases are TGTGCCAGCAGCGTAGCCCTTGGACAGTTGGAGGAGACCCAGTACTTC. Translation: CASSVALGQLEETQYF.

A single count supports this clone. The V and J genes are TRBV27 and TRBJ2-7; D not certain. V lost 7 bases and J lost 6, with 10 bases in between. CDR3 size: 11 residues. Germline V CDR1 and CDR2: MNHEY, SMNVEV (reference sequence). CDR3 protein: CASTVGREQYF. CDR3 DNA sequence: TGTGCCAGCACGGTCGGCCGCGAGCAGTACTTC.

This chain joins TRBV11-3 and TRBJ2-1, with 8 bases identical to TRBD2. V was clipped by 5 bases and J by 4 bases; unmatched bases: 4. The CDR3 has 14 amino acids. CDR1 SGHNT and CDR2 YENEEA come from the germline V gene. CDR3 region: CASSRGGRYNEQFF. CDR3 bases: TGTGCCAGCAGCCGGGGGGGCCGGTACAATGAGCAGTTCTTC.

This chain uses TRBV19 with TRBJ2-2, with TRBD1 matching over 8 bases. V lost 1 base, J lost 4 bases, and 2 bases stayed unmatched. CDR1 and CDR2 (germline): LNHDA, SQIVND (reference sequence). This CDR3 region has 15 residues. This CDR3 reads CASSIARGLTGELFF. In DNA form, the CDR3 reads TGTGCCAGTAGTATAGCCAGGGGGCTCACCGGGGAGCTGTTTTTT. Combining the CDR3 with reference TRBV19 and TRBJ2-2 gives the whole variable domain DGGITQSPKYLFRKEGQNVTLSCEQNLNHDAMYWYRQDPGQGLRLIYYSQIVNDFQKGDIAEGYSVSREKKESFPLTVTSAQKNPTAFYLCASSIARGLTGELFFGEGSRLTVL.

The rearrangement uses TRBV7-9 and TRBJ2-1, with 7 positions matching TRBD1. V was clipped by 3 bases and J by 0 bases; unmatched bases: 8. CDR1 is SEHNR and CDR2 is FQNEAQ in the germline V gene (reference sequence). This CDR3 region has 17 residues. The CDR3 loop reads CASSFPKGAVSYNEQFF. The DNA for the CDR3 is TGTGCCAGCAGCTTCCCGAAGGGGGCGGTCTCCTACAATGAGCAGTTCTTC. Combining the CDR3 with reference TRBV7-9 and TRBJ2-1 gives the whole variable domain DTGVSQNPRHKITKRGQNVTFRCDPISEHNRLYWYRQTLGQGPEFLTYFQNEAQLEKSRLLSDRFSAERPKGSFSTLEIQRTEQGDSAMYLCASSFPKGAVSYNEQFFGPGTRLTVL.